This record covers a single T cell receptor (beta chain). What it binds is unknown. This clone may be a read error of a much larger clone one base away. The sample originates from a study of T cells in Graves' hyperthyroidism and ophthalmopathy. Study results and limitations: The authors' 13 V-J model separated ophthalmopathy from stable hyperthyroidism. Blood held most thyroid clonotypes expanded above 0.001 frequency.

TCR beta CDR3 regions were amplified from RNA transcripts. The HTBI primer set served for first-round RT-PCR of the TCR CDR3. One entry per CDR3 protein results from TCRdb running MiXCR on the multiplex PCR reads. The sample has some 270,000 distinct CDR3 sequences; about 25% are singletons. Trimming at V came to 4 bases and at J to 4 bases, leaving 8 bases not matched to a gene. Germline CDR1 is MGHRA and CDR2 is YSYEKL. The CDR3 runs 16 residues. The clonotype comes from a woman aged 40 to 49 with Graves' ophthalmopathy. The chain carries TRBV4-1 and TRBJ2-2, with 8 positions matching TRBD2. The sample consisted of blood. CDR3 protein: CASSLRLATSTGELFF. The CDR3 DNA reads TGCGCCAGCAGCCTTCGACTAGCGACGAGCACCGGGGAGCTGTTTTTT.